What follows are 14 T cell receptor beta chains derived from one specimen sequenced in a study of neurological immune-mediated disorders (dated by TCRdb to between 2019 and 2020). Library method: 5' RACE. Sequenced on an Illumina HiSeq 2500. In TCRdb, the public reads were trimmed at Q25 with fastp and aligned with MiXCR, with productive beta chains retained. Each entry is one CDR3 protein sequence, shown with its most common DNA and genes. The table for this sample lists about 10,000 distinct CDR3 sequences; more than 20% of them were counted only once. The ten most abundant clones make up 12% to 15% of the sample. Material for sequencing was CD8+ T cells from blood. The receptor source for this set is a woman aged 40 to 49 with multiple sclerosis.

This clonotype was observed at least ten times. The chain employs TRBV2 and TRBJ2-1; D possibly uses TRBD1 or TRBD2 (5 bases each). Trimming cost V 7 bases and J 0 bases, with 7 bases left between them. This CDR3 contains 13 residues. The germline V gene has CDR1 SNHLY and CDR2 FYNNEI. The CDR3 region is CASTGSSYNEQFF. The CDR3 DNA sequence: TGTGCCAGCACAGGGAGCTCCTACAATGAGCAGTTCTTC.

This clonotype is termed medium-sized (0.01 to 0.1%). The chain couples TRBV29-1 to TRBJ2-2; D unclear. The CDR3 is made up of 12 amino acids. V gave up 3 bases and J gave up 8 bases, with 10 bases separating them. Germline values: CDR1 SQVTM, CDR2 ANQGSEA. As DNA, the CDR3 is TGCAGCGTTGAGGGTGGTTTGGGGGAGCTGTTTTTT. This codes for CSVEGGLGELFF.

Ten or more counts support this clonotype. As DNA, the CDR3 is TGTGCCAGCAGCTTAGGGCTAGCGGGGGGCTCGATCTACAATGAGCAGTTCTTC. It encodes CASSLGLAGGSIYNEQFF. This rearrangement joins TRBV11-2 to TRBJ2-1; 11 bases are a match to TRBD2. V shed 1 base, J shed 3 bases, and the junction held 8 bases outside the gene matches. The CDR3 runs to 18 residues. Germline assignment: CDR1 SGHAT and CDR2 FQNNGV.

This sequence joins TRBV5-1 and TRBJ2-2, with TRBD2 matching over 10 bases. With 4 bases clipped from V and 3 bases from J, the junction kept 15 bases outside the gene matches. The CDR3 is 19 amino acids. CDR1 is SGHRS, CDR2 YFSETQ, per germline. CDR3 protein: CASSPQAAGGPADTGELFF. The CDR3 DNA follows: TGCGCCAGCAGCCCCCAGGCAGCGGGGGGGCCGGCGGACACCGGGGAGCTGTTTTTT.

This sequence joins TRBV12-5 and TRBJ2-3; the match to TRBD1 covers 7 bases. The V gene's germline CDR1 is LGHNT and CDR2 FRNRAP. The CDR3 contains 14 residues. V trimming: 6 bases; J trimming: 2 bases; junction bases outside the gene matches: 5. As DNA, the CDR3 is TGTGCTAGTGGCCCGGGACAGCTCACAGATACGCAGTATTTT. Translated, it gives CASGPGQLTDTQYF.

This clonotype is medium-sized within its sample. CDR3: CASSLVAGGTEQFF. CDR3 in DNA: TGCGCCAGCAGCTTAGTCGCGGGGGGCACAGAGCAGTTCTTC. The chain joins TRBV5-1 to TRBJ2-1; 8 bases are a match to TRBD2. Trimming cost V 2 bases and J 10 bases; bases outside gene matches: 8. This CDR3 is built from 14 residues. CDR1 and CDR2 (germline): SGHRS, YFSETQ.

V usage is TRBV4-1 and J usage is TRBJ2-4, with D tentatively TRBD1 (6 bases). CDR1 and CDR2 from the germline V gene are MGHRA and YSYEKL. V was shortened by 4 bases and J by 6 bases, with 13 bases between the two germline ends. The CDR3 totals 14 residues. The CDR3 DNA sequence: TGCGCCAGCAGCCCTAAAGGGGGTATAAACATTCAGTACTTC. This codes for CASSPKGGINIQYF.

The chain recombines TRBV20-1 with TRBJ2-3, with 9 bases lining up with TRBD2. V was pared by 2 bases and J by 7 bases, with 10 bases of the junction left unmatched. Per germline, CDR1 DFQATT and CDR2 SNEGSKA (reference sequence). This CDR3 is 15 amino acids long. The CDR3 sequence is CSARRASGVGNTQYF. The CDR3 bases are TGCAGTGCTAGAAGGGCTAGCGGGGTAGGGAATACGCAGTATTTT.

This clonotype was observed a handful of times. The gene calls are TRBV2 and TRBJ2-3, with 8 positions matching TRBD2. Trimming cost V 7 bases and J 2 bases; bases outside gene matches: 8. From germline, CDR1 is SNHLY and CDR2 FYNNEI. The CDR3 spans 15 residues. CDR3 sequence: CASMSGGRLTDTQYF. Written as DNA, the CDR3 is TGTGCCAGCATGAGCGGGGGCCGTCTCACAGATACGCAGTATTTT.

This clonotype is judged medium-sized. V gene TRBV6-5 combines with J gene TRBJ1-2; D ambiguous. The V gene lost 7 bases and the J gene lost 1 base, with 10 bases spanning the gap. From germline, CDR1 is MNHEY and CDR2 SVGAGI. CDR3 size: 13 residues. This CDR3 reads CASTSHLNYGYTF. The CDR3 DNA reads TGTGCCAGCACCTCACATCTTAACTATGGCTACACCTTC.

By share, this clonotype counts as medium-sized. The gene calls are TRBV3-1 and TRBJ1-2; TRBD1 is a possible D gene (5 bases). V lost 6 bases and J lost 8, with 16 bases in between. The CDR3 covers 13 residues. Germline CDR1 is LGHDT and CDR2 is YNNKEL (reference sequence). Written as DNA, the CDR3 is TGTGCCAGCAGGATAGGGGTTCGCGGGGGCTACACCTTC. It specifies CASRIGVRGGYTF.

This clonotype was counted many times. The chain links TRBV12-3 or TRBV12-4 to TRBJ1-6; 7 bases line up with TRBD1. V shed 8 bases and J 3 bases; nucleotides not matched to a gene: 4. The CDR3 is made up of 14 amino acids. The CDR3, as DNA: TGTGCCAGCTGGGACAGTCTCTATAATTCACCCCTCCACTTT. Its protein is CASWDSLYNSPLHF.

The chain couples TRBV20-1 to TRBJ2-7; TRBD1 agrees at 8 bases. This CDR3 has 13 residues. V gave up 7 bases and J gave up 7 bases; unmatched junction bases: 12. Germline V gene sequence: CDR1 DFQATT, CDR2 SNEGSKA (reference sequence). CDR3 residues: CSGVGQGAGEQYF. In DNA, the CDR3 is TGCAGTGGGGTCGGGCAGGGGGCTGGAGAGCAGTACTTC.

This sequence joins TRBV25-1 and TRBJ2-7, with D possibly being TRBD1 (5 bases). V gave up 1 base and J gave up 3 bases, with 13 bases separating them. CDR1 is MGHDK and CDR2 is SYGVNS in the germline V gene. The CDR3 is made up of 15 amino acids. CDR3 sequence (DNA): TGTGCCAGCAGTGAATCGGCACAGGCGAACTACGAGCAGTACTTC. This sequence encodes CASSESAQANYEQYF.